The present T cell receptor (beta chain) was sequenced within a study of cytomegalovirus exposure and HLA in healthy donors. Germline CDR1 ENHRY, CDR2 SYGVKD. The CDR3 consists of 14 residues. PCR employed 60 Vbeta and 13 Jbeta primers. The protocol was immunoSEQ multiplex PCR, while the TCRdb copy is restricted to in-frame clones and leaves out a portion. The sample lists around 75,000 clones; about 80% were seen once. The sequence was collected from a man in his forties in good health and CMV-seronegative. Sequencing input: PBMCs. This chain joins TRBV10-3 and TRBJ2-5, with 7 bases identical to TRBD1. The DNA end is a closer match to TRBJ2-7, so the J assignment may be wrong. CDR3 loop: CAISNSGTEYEQYF. For the CDR3, the DNA is TGTGCCATCAGCAATTCGGGGACAGAATACGAGCAGTACTTC.